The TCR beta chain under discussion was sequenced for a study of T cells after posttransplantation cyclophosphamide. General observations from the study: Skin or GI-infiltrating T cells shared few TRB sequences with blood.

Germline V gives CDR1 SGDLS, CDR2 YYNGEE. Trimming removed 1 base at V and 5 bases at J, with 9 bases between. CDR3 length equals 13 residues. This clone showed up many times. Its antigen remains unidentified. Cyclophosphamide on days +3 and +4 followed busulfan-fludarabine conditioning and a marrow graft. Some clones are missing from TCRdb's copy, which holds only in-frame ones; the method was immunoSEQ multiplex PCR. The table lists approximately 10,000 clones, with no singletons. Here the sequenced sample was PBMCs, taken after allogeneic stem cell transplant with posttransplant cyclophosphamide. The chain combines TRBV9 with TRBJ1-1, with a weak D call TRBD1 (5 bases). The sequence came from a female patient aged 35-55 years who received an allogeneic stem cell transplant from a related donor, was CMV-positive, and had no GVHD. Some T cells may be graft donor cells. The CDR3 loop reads CASSVRRGTEAFF. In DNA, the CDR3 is TGTGCCAGCAGCGTACGGAGGGGAACTGAAGCTTTCTTT.